Listed below are T cell receptor beta chains from one sample, sequenced in a study of memory CD4+ T cells and cytomegalovirus serostatus. Only in-frame clones appear in the TCRdb table, and some are missing; sequencing was by immunoSEQ multiplex PCR. Seen here are about 60,000 clones, around three quarters observed once, and the top ten hold around 0.53%. The sequencing input was memory CD4+ T cells from blood. The source is an adult in good health and CMV-seronegative. Some clones in this sample may be carry-over from other donors' samples. Both conserved end residues are trimmed from each CDR3. Some rows mark clone size as missing; the rest say once, few, many or name a class of expanded clone.

V gene: TRBV11-2; J gene: TRBJ2-5; clone size: NA; CDR3 length: 11; CDR3 protein: ASSFSEQETQY
V gene: TRBV6-1; J gene: TRBJ1-5; clone size: few; CDR3 length: 11; CDR3 protein: ASTAYSNQPQH
V gene: TRBV2; J gene: TRBJ2-3; clone size: NA; CDR3 length: 15; CDR3 protein: AREQPSGGQGTDTQY
V gene: TRBV9; J gene: TRBJ2-1; clone size: NA; CDR3 length: 13; CDR3 protein: ASSSRDLLKAEQF
V gene: TRBV21-1; J gene: TRBJ2-2; clone size: NA; CDR3 length: 15; CDR3 protein: ASSKALRDRHTGELF
V gene: TRBV6-1; J gene: TRBJ2-5; clone size: few; CDR3 length: 13; CDR3 protein: ASSERRTGVETQY
V gene: TRBV7-9; J gene: TRBJ1-1; clone size: NA; CDR3 length: 12; CDR3 protein: ASSLGTGNTEAF
V gene: TRBV28; J gene: TRBJ1-4; clone size: NA; CDR3 length: 12; CDR3 protein: ASSLQALYEKLF
V gene: TRBV5-4; J gene: TRBJ2-1; clone size: NA; CDR3 length: 13; CDR3 protein: ASSYGTSGNNEQF
V gene: TRBV18; J gene: TRBJ2-6; clone size: NA; CDR3 length: 15; CDR3 protein: ASSPSGQNSGANVLT
V gene: TRBV19; J gene: TRBJ1-5; clone size: NA; CDR3 length: 13; CDR3 protein: ASSIVPREGQPQH
V gene: TRBV5-6; J gene: TRBJ2-5; clone size: NA; CDR3 length: 12; CDR3 protein: ASSRITSWETQY
V gene: TRBV4-1; J gene: TRBJ1-1; clone size: NA; CDR3 length: 14; CDR3 protein: ASSQVGRGRGTEAF
V gene: TRBV5-6; J gene: TRBJ2-5; clone size: NA; CDR3 length: 13; CDR3 protein: ASSLANYGGETQY
V gene: TRBV10-3; J gene: TRBJ2-5; clone size: NA; CDR3 length: 12; CDR3 protein: ATATSGPQETQY
V gene: TRBV5-6; J gene: TRBJ2-7; clone size: NA; CDR3 length: 12; CDR3 protein: ASRRGKGSYEQY
V gene: TRBV12-5; J gene: TRBJ2-7; clone size: NA; CDR3 length: 15; CDR3 protein: ASGLVLGTSGGYEQY
V gene: TRBV2; J gene: TRBJ1-5; clone size: few; CDR3 length: 12; CDR3 protein: ASSGVQDNQPQH
V gene: TRBV28; J gene: TRBJ1-5; clone size: once; CDR3 length: 12; CDR3 protein: ASSLLARGQPQH
V gene: TRBV5-4; J gene: TRBJ2-3; clone size: few; CDR3 length: 9; CDR3 protein: ASTDTDTQY